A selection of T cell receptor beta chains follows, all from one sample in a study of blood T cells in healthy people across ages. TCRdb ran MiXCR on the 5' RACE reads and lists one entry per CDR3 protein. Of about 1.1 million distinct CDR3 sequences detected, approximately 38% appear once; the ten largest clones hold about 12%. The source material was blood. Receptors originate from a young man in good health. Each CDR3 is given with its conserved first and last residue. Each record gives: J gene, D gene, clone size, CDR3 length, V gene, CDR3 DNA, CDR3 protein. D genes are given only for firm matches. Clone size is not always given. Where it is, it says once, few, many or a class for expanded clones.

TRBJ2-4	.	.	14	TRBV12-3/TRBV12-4	TGTGCCAGCAGTTTGAGGACGCGGACTAACATTCAGTACTTC	CASSLRTRTNIQYF
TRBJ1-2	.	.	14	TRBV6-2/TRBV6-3	TGTGCCAGCAGTTACCTGCAGGGTGGCAATGGCTACACCTTC	CASSYLQGGNGYTF
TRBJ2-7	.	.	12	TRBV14	TGTGCCAGCAGCCAAACCTACAATGAGCAGTACTTC	CASSQTYNEQYF
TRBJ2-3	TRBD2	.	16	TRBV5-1	TGCGCCAGCAGCTCCGGACTAGCCTTGTCCACAGATACGCAGTATTTT	CASSSGLALSTDTQYF
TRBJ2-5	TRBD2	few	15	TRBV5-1	TGCGCCAGCAGCCCGAGACTAGCGCTGCGAGAGACCCAGTACTTC	CASSPRLALRETQYF
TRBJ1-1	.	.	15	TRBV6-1	TGTGCCAGCAGTGAAGCAGGGACAACCAACACTGAAGCTTTCTTT	CASSEAGTTNTEAFF
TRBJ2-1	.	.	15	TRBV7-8	TGTGCCAGCAGCTTAAGGCAGGGTATGAACAATGAGCAGTTCTTC	CASSLRQGMNNEQFF
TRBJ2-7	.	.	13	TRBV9	TGTGCCAGCAGCGAACGGGTCTCCTACGAGCAGTACTTC	CASSERVSYEQYF
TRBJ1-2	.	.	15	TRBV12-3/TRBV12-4	TGTGCCAGCAGTTTAGCAAGCCAGGGGTACTATGGCTACACCTTC	CASSLASQGYYGYTF
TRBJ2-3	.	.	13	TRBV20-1	TGCAGTGCTAGAGACAGGGGCCGGAATACGCAGTATTTT	CSARDRGRNTQYF
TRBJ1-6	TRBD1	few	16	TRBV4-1	TGCGCCAGCAGCCAAGTTGAGGGACAGCTTAATTCACCCCTCCACTTT	CASSQVEGQLNSPLHF
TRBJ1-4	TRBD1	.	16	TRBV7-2	TGTGCCAGCAGCTCTACACGGACAGGGAGTCCTGAAAAACTGTTTTTT	CASSSTRTGSPEKLFF
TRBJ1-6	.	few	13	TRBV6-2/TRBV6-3	TGTGCCAGCAGTTCCGGCCCGAATTCACCCCTCCACTTT	CASSSGPNSPLHF
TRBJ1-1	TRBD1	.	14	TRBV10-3	TGTGCCATCAGTGAACCACAGGGGGCCACTGAAGCTTTCTTT	CAISEPQGATEAFF
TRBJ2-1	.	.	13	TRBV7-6	TGTGCCAGCAGCCGTCCCGGACACAATGAGCAGTTCTTC	CASSRPGHNEQFF
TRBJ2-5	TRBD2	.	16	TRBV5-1	TGCGCCAGCAGCTTTATCGCTAGCGGTCCCGAAGAGACCCAGTACTTC	CASSFIASGPEETQYF
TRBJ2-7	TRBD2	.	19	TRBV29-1	TGCAGCGTTGAAGGAGGGCTCCGGGTCGGTAGCGGGGGATACAATGAGCAGTACTTC	CSVEGGLRVGSGGYNEQYF
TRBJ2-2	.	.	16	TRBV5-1	TGCGCCAGCAGCTTGGCCGGGACATATAACACCGGGGAGCTGTTTTTT	CASSLAGTYNTGELFF
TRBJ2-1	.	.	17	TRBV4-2	TGTGCCAGCAGCCAAGGCTGGCTCGTCGGCACTAACAATGAGCAGTTCTTC	CASSQGWLVGTNNEQFF
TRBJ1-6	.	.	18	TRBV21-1	TGTGCCAGCAGCAAACGGACAGGGGGAATCTCCTATAATTCACCCCTCCACTTT	CASSKRTGGISYNSPLHF
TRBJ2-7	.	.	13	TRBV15	TGTGCCACCAGCAGAGATCCAAGCTACGAGCAGTACTTC	CATSRDPSYEQYF
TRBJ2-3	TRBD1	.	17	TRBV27	TGTGCCAGCAGGCCCTTGGACAGGGCCCTTTACACAGATACGCAGTATTTT	CASRPLDRALYTDTQYF
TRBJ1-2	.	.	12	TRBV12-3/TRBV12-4	TGTGCCAGCAGCCGGGACTCCTATGGCCACACCTTC	CASSRDSYGHTF
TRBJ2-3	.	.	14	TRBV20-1	TGCAGTGCTAGGATGCTAGCTAGCACAGATACGCAGTATTTT	CSARMLASTDTQYF
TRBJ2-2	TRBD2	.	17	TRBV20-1	TGCAGTGCTAGAGTTGCGCGGGGGGCATCGAACACCGGGGAGCTGTTTTTT	CSARVARGASNTGELFF
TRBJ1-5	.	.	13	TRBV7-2	TGTGCCAGCAGCATCGGACAGAATCAGCCCCAGCATTTT	CASSIGQNQPQHF
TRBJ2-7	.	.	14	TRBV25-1	TGTGCCAGCGGTGACTTGGGCCTGGGGTACGAGCAGTACTTC	CASGDLGLGYEQYF
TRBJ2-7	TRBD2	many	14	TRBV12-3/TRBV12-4	TGTGCCAGCAGCCTAGGCGGGGGTCCCTACGAGCAGTACTTC	CASSLGGGPYEQYF
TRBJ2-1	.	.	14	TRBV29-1	TGCAGCGTTGTTAGGGGGAGTAAAGGCAATGAGCAGTTCTTC	CSVVRGSKGNEQFF
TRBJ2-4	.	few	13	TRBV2	TGTGCCAGCGGGGGCATGGCCAAAAACATTCAGTACTTC	CASGGMAKNIQYF